This TCR beta chain was captured by sequencing in a study of T cell changes during pregnancy in multiple sclerosis. Sequencing used immunoSEQ multiplex PCR; TCRdb keeps in-frame clones, though not all of them. The sample holds about 130,000 clones, around 95% seen once. Germline-derived CDR1 and CDR2 are MNHEY and SVGAGI. CDR3 length: 15 residues. Trimming stripped 6 bases from V and 6 bases from J, with 21 bases between. This clonotype was obtained from a female donor with multiple sclerosis, enrolled in a pregnancy study. The specimen comprised peripheral blood, sampled after pregnancy. This chain links TRBV6-5 with TRBJ2-7; a possible D gene is TRBD1 (5 bases). CDR3 sequence: CASRPSRGSGTEQYF. The CDR3 region has the DNA TGTGCCAGCAGGCCGTCAAGGGGAAGTGGTACCGAGCAGTACTTC.